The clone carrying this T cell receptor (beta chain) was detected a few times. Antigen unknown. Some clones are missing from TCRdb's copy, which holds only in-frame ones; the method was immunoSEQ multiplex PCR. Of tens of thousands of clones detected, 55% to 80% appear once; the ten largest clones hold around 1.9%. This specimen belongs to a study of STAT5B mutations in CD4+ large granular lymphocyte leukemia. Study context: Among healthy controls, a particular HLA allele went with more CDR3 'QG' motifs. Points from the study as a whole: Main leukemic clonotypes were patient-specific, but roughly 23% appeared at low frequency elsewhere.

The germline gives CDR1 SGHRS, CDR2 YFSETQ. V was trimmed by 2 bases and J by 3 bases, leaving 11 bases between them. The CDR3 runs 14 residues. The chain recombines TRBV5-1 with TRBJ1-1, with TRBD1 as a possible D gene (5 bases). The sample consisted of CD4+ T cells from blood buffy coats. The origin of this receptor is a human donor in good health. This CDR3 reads CASSFLGDDTEAFF. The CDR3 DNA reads TGCGCCAGCAGCTTCCTAGGGGATGACACTGAAGCTTTCTTT.